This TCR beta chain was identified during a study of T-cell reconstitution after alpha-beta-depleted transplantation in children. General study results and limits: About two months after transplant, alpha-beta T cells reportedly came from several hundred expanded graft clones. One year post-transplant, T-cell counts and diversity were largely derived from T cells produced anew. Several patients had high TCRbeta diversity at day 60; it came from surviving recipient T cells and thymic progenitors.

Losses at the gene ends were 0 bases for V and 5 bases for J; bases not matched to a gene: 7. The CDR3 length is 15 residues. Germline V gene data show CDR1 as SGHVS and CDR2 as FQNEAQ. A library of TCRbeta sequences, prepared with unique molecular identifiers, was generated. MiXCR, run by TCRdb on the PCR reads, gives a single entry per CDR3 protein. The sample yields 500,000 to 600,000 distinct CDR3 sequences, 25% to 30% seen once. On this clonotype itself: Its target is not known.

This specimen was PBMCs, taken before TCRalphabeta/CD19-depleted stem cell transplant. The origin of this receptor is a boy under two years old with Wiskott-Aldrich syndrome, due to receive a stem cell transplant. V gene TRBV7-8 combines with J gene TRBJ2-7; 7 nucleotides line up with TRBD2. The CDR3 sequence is CASSLAGGLRNEQYF. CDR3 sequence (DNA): TGTGCCAGCAGCTTAGCGGGAGGGCTGCGCAACGAGCAGTACTTC.